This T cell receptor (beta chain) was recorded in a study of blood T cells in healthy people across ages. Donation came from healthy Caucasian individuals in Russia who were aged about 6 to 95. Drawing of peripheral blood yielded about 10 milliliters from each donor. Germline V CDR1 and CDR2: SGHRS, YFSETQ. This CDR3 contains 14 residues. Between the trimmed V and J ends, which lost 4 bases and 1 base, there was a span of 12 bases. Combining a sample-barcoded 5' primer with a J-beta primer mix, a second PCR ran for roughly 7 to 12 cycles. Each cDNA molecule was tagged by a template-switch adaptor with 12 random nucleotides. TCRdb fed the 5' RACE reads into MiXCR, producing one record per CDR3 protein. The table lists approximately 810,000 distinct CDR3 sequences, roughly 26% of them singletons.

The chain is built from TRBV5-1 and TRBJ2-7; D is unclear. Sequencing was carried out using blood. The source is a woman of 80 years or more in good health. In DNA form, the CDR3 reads TGCGCCAGCAGCGGGGATGGCGGATCCTACGAGCAGTACTTC. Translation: CASSGDGGSYEQYF.